This passage covers 27 T cell receptor beta chains from one sample sequenced in a study of STAT3 mutations in large granular lymphocyte leukemia. Study-wide results and caveats: Every T-cell large granular lymphocyte leukemia patient had at least one immunodominant TCR beta clonotype.

Antigens for these TCRs are unknown. Clones were sequenced by immunoSEQ multiplex PCR, and TCRdb holds only the in-frame ones, with some missing. The data show approximately 43,000 clones, approximately 78% seen once. Sequenced material: PBMCs. These TCRs come from a human donor with T large granular lymphocyte leukemia. Some clones in this sample may be carry-over from other donors' samples.

In this sample, this clone turned up a few times. The V call is TRBV18, the J call TRBJ2-7; possibly TRBD1 for D (7 bases). V was clipped by 3 bases and J by 3 bases, with 24 bases between them. The V gene's germline CDR1 is KGHSH and CDR2 LQKENI. The CDR3 is 18 amino acids. The CDR3 region is CASSPEVWVGRGDYEQYV. For the CDR3, the DNA is TGTGCCAGCTCACCCGAGGTTTGGGTTGGCAGGGGGGACTACGAGCAGTACGTC.

This clone has just one count. J is TRBJ1-2 and V is TRBV4-3; perhaps TRBD1 as D (5 bases). Germline lookup yields CDR1 LGHNA and CDR2 YSLEER. V dropped 0 bases and J dropped 6 bases, with 23 bases sitting between them. The CDR3 spans 18 residues. The CDR3 loop reads CASSQELGVGGEYHGYTF. In DNA form, the CDR3 reads TGCGCCAGCAGCCAAGAATTAGGGGTCGGTGGGGAGTATCATGGCTACACCTTC.

This chain connects TRBV2 to TRBJ1-2, with D unclear. CDR3 length: 11 amino acids. Germline CDR1 and CDR2: SNHLY and FYNNEI. The V and J ends lost 6 bases and 3 bases respectively, with 5 bases between them. CDR3 in DNA: TGTGCCAGCAGGGGCCACTATGGCTACACCTTC. Residues: CASRGHYGYTF.

The CDR3 loop is CASSEQETQYF. The CDR3 DNA sequence: TGTGCCAGCAGCGAACAAGAGACCCAGTACTTC. The chain combines TRBV11-2 with TRBJ2-5; D remains unclear. Per the germline V gene, CDR1 is SGHAT and CDR2 is FQNNGV. The CDR3 covers 11 residues. V was cut by 5 bases and J by 2 bases, with 3 bases left in between.

The chain couples TRBV5-1 to TRBJ1-4; 10 bases fit TRBD1. After removal of 0 bases from V and 8 bases from J, the junction contained 4 bases not matched to a gene. The CDR3 runs 15 residues. Germline V CDR1 and CDR2: SGHRS, YFSETQ. CDR3 in amino acids: CASSLGTGGVEKLFF. CDR3 in DNA: TGCGCCAGCAGCTTGGGGACAGGGGGAGTCGAAAAACTGTTTTTT.

This chain uses TRBV5-1 with TRBJ2-5, with D perhaps TRBD1 (6 bases). The CDR3 spans 17 residues. V shed 0 bases and J shed 0 bases, with 15 bases lying between them. From germline, CDR1 is SGHRS and CDR2 YFSETQ. CDR3 sequence (DNA): TGCGCCAGCAGCTTGGATTTCAGGACAGACTACCAAGAGACCCAGTACTTC. Translating gives CASSLDFRTDYQETQYF.

CDR3 amino acids: CSLSGDTQYF. In nucleotides, the CDR3 is TGCAGCCTTTCGGGTGATACGCAGTATTTT. The V and J genes are TRBV20-1 and TRBJ2-3; D remains ambiguous. Germline V gene sequence: CDR1 DFQATT, CDR2 SNEGSKA (reference sequence). The CDR3 loop spans 10 amino acids.

This clone was detected a few times. The CDR3 protein is CASIRGGANGYTF. CDR3 nucleotides: TGTGCCAGCATCAGAGGAGGGGCTAATGGCTACACCTTC. The chain is built from TRBV2 and TRBJ1-2, with D possibly TRBD1 on 5 matching bases. V was pared by 7 bases and J by 6 bases, with 15 bases between. This CDR3 has 13 amino acids. Looked up from germline, CDR1 is SNHLY and CDR2 is FYNNEI.

The V and J genes are TRBV28 and TRBJ1-3; D not certain. The V gene lost 1 base and the J gene lost 4 bases, with 14 bases spanning the gap. The CDR3 is 16 amino acids. CDR1 and CDR2 from the germline V gene are MDHEN and SYDVKM. For the CDR3, the DNA is TGTGCCAGCAGTTTATTGTCCGCGGCGCGCGGAAACACCATATATTTT. Residues: CASSLLSAARGNTIYF. The full variable domain, with the rest looked up from reference TRBV28 and TRBJ1-3, is DVKVTQSSRYLVKRTGEKVFLECVQDMDHENMFWYRQDPGLGLRLIYFSYDVKMKEKGDIPEGYSVSREKKERFSLILESASTNQTSMYLCASSLLSAARGNTIYFGEGSWLTVV.

The chain uses TRBV4-1 and TRBJ2-2, with D perhaps matching TRBD1 (5 bases). This CDR3 comprises 16 residues. Germline V gene sequence: CDR1 MGHRA, CDR2 YSYEKL. Trimming shortened V by 1 base and J by 6 bases, and 15 bases separated the two germline ends. The CDR3: CASSQGISLGPGELFF. The CDR3 DNA reads as TGCGCCAGCAGCCAAGGGATAAGCCTGGGGCCCGGGGAGCTGTTTTTT.

The chain carries TRBV5-6 and TRBJ2-3; D may be TRBD1 (5 bases). CDR3 length: 16 amino acids. CDR1 is SGHDT and CDR2 is YYEEEE in the germline V gene. The V end lost 0 bases, the J end lost 6 bases, and 17 bases lay between the germline ends. CDR3 amino acids: CASSLAVRVETDTQYF. CDR3 DNA: TGTGCCAGCAGCTTGGCCGTCAGGGTAGAGACCGATACGCAGTATTTT.

This clone has just a few counts. This chain connects TRBV5-6 to TRBJ1-2, with unresolved D. CDR1 is SGHDT and CDR2 is YYEEEE in the germline V gene. The CDR3 has 15 amino acids. V dropped 0 bases and J dropped 2 bases, with 11 bases sitting between them. CDR3 DNA sequence: TGTGCCAGCAGCTTGGAAGGACCTTTCAACTATGGCTACACCTTC. It yields the protein CASSLEGPFNYGYTF.

The chain carries TRBV20-1 and TRBJ2-1; D ambiguous. The CDR3 spans 11 residues. Trimming took off 4 bases at V and 9 bases at J, with 10 bases between the two ends. Germline V gene data show CDR1 as DFQATT and CDR2 as SNEGSKA (reference sequence). CDR3 sequence reads: CSAKDLGEQFF. CDR3 in DNA: TGCAGTGCTAAAGATCTGGGTGAGCAGTTCTTC.

The CDR3 coding sequence is TGTGCCAGCAGCTTAGCAGGGGGCGGCAATCAGCCCCAGCATTTT. Its protein product is CASSLAGGGNQPQHF. The chain combines TRBV11-2 with TRBJ1-5; TRBD1 agrees at 8 bases. This CDR3 has 15 amino acids. Germline values: CDR1 SGHAT, CDR2 FQNNGV. V trimming: 1 base; J trimming: 2 bases; junction bases outside the gene matches: 1.

This chain links TRBV19 with TRBJ1-5, with TRBD1 identical over 8 bases. The CDR3 consists of 14 residues. Germline V gene sequence: CDR1 LNHDA, CDR2 SQIVND (reference sequence). V was clipped by 4 bases and J by 3 bases; unmatched bases: 2. In nucleotides, the CDR3 is TGTGCCAGTAGTAACAGGGGGGACAATCAGCCCCAGCATTTT. It yields the protein CASSNRGDNQPQHF.

The rearrangement links TRBV7-6 to TRBJ2-2; 10 bases are a match to TRBD1. Trimming took 5 bases from V and 4 from J; bases not matched to a gene: 7. Germline CDR1 reads SGHVS; CDR2 reads FNYEAQ. The CDR3 spans 16 residues. The CDR3 DNA is TGTGCCAGCAGCCCTAGGGGACAGGGGTTCACCGGGGAGCTGTTTTTT. Its translation: CASSPRGQGFTGELFF.

This chain links TRBV7-2 with TRBJ1-2; possible D gene TRBD1, 6 bases. Trimming took 5 bases from V and 2 from J, leaving 9 bases between them. The CDR3 loop spans 13 amino acids. Germline lookup yields CDR1 SGHTA and CDR2 FQGNSA. The CDR3 nucleotides are TGTGCCAGCAGCCAAAGGGGGAACTATGGCTACACCTTC. Protein: CASSQRGNYGYTF.

V usage is TRBV2 and J usage is TRBJ1-1; D is ambiguous. This CDR3 has 18 amino acids. Germline values: CDR1 SNHLY, CDR2 FYNNEI. V lost 1 base and J lost 0, with 18 bases in between. The CDR3 DNA follows: TGTGCCAGCAGTGAAGGTATATGGAGGAGAGGGATGAACACTGAAGCTTTCTTT. It is translated as CASSEGIWRRGMNTEAFF.

The V gene is TRBV30, the J gene TRBJ1-2; TRBD1 matches 7 bases. Germline V lookup: CDR1 GTSNPN, CDR2 SVGIG (reference sequence). V was clipped by 0 bases and J by 2 bases; unmatched bases: 3. The CDR3 is 14 amino acids. CDR3 DNA: TGTGCCTGGAGTGTTAAGGGGGCGAACTATGGCTACACCTTC. Its translation: CAWSVKGANYGYTF.

Note on this clone: A read error may produce the germline difference seen at one junction end. V is TRBV9 and J is TRBJ1-2; D is perhaps TRBD1 (5 bases). CDR3 length: 14 amino acids. The germline V gene encodes CDR1 SGDLS and CDR2 YYNGEE. CDR3 region: CASSVAGGSHGYTF. DNA for the CDR3: TGTGCCAGCAGCGTAGCGGGGGGGTCACATGGTTACACCTTC.

This clone was detected only a few times. This sequence joins TRBV28 and TRBJ2-1; 8 nucleotides match TRBD1. CDR3 length equals 13 residues. Germline-derived CDR1 and CDR2 are MDHEN and SYDVKM. After removal of 7 bases from V and 15 bases from J, the junction contained 14 bases not matched to a gene. CDR3 in amino acids: CASKLSRRDRSFF. CDR3 in DNA: TGTGCCAGCAAGCTTTCAAGAAGGGACAGGTCGTTCTTC.

This clone showed up just once. The chain uses TRBV10-2 and TRBJ1-1; 10 bases align to TRBD1. Trimming at V came to 9 bases and at J to 3 bases, leaving 1 base not matched to a gene. The CDR3 covers 12 residues. Germline V CDR1 and CDR2: WSHSY, SAAADI. CDR3: CASGTGDTEAFF. CDR3 coding DNA: TGCGCCAGTGGGACAGGGGACACTGAAGCTTTCTTT.

This clone was detected only once. The V call is TRBV29-1, the J call TRBJ1-4; D call uncertain. The CDR3 is made up of 14 amino acids. Trimming took 5 bases from V and 8 from J, leaving 18 bases between them. The germline V gene has CDR1 SQVTM and CDR2 ANQGSEA. The CDR3: CSVIGSGAREKLFF. The CDR3 DNA reads as TGCAGCGTTATCGGGTCGGGCGCAAGGGAAAAACTGTTTTTT.

The chain links TRBV5-4 to TRBJ1-1; perhaps TRBD1 as D (5 bases). The CDR3 has 12 amino acids. Germline V lookup: CDR1 SGHNT, CDR2 YYREEE (reference sequence). Trimming removed 5 bases from V and 4 bases from J, with 9 bases in between. The DNA of the CDR3 is TGTGCCAGCAGACAGGTACTCACTGAAGCTTTCTTT. This sequence encodes CASRQVLTEAFF. The full variable domain, in which reference TRBV5-4 and TRBJ1-1 provide the parts outside the CDR3, is ETGVTQSPTHLIKTRGQQVTLRCSSQSGHNTVSWYQQALGQGPQFIFQYYREEENGRGNFPPRFSGLQFPNYSSELNVNALELDDSALYLCASRQVLTEAFFGQGTRLTVV.

The gene calls are TRBV6-5 and TRBJ1-1, with D possibly matching TRBD1 (6 bases). The CDR3 sequence is 14 residues long. Trimming removed 0 bases from V and 4 bases from J, with 9 bases in between. Per germline, CDR1 MNHEY and CDR2 SVGAGI. The CDR3 DNA is TGTGCCAGCAGTTACTCGGAGACAGGCACTGAAGCTTTCTTT. It codes for CASSYSETGTEAFF.

The chain has TRBV18 and TRBJ1-1; no reliable D call. The V end was cut by 3 bases, the J end by 4 bases, with 12 bases between. The CDR3 loop spans 14 amino acids. Germline assignment: CDR1 KGHSH and CDR2 LQKENI. The CDR3 DNA reads TGTGCCAGCTCACCCCGTTTCCCCGTCACTGAAGCTTTCTTT. It is translated as CASSPRFPVTEAFF. Supplemented by reference TRBV18 and TRBJ1-1, the full variable domain reads NAGVMQNPRHLVRRRGQEARLRCSPMKGHSHVYWYRQLPEEGLKFMVYLQKENIIDESGMPKERFSAEFPKEGPSILRIQQVVRGDSAAYFCASSPRFPVTEAFFGQGTRLTVV.

The gene calls are TRBV14 and TRBJ2-3, with 9 bases fitting TRBD2. This CDR3 comprises 16 residues. The junction had 6 bases not matched to a gene; V was cut back by 3 bases and J by 2 bases. Per the germline V gene, CDR1 is SGHDN and CDR2 is FVKESK. The CDR3 loop reads CASSQRLAVHTDTQYF. The CDR3 DNA sequence: TGTGCCAGCAGCCAGAGACTAGCGGTACACACAGATACGCAGTATTTT.